This is a list of T cell receptor beta chains from one sample in a study of cytomegalovirus exposure and HLA in healthy donors. Generated by immunoSEQ multiplex PCR, the TCRdb table keeps only in-frame clones and is missing some. The repertoire consists of some 120,000 clones, with over 60% occurring once and the leading ten covering approximately 3.7%. Sequences were obtained from PBMCs. The receptors derive from a human donor in good health. Both conserved end residues are trimmed from each CDR3. Each record gives: V gene, CDR3 protein.

TRBV27	ASSFRTGGEIPYEQY
TRBV30	AWSIVGRETQY
TRBV4-1	ASSSPGTGRTEAF
TRBV6-1	ASSTGGLNTEAF
TRBV19	ASTRSFHPPAGGETQY
TRBV18	ASSPPAGMNTEAF
TRBV19	ASSLAGGIGETQY
TRBV28	ASSPGGQGSNYGYT
TRBV18	ASSAGLEETQY
TRBV10-1	ASSESSGSYEQY
TRBV6-6	ASSFSSANEKLF
TRBV10-3	AISGGTANYGYT
TRBV7-6	ASSKVAGFTGELF
TRBV27	ASSFWSGRVQETQY
TRBV19	ASSTTGSKEQY
TRBV7-2	ASSLGQILANYGYT
TRBV15	ATSRLDSSSYEQY
TRBV19	ASSYSRGLRYEQY
TRBV15	ATSRDHRTGGAGGELF
TRBV10-1	ASSGPGLSSGANVLT
TRBV10-1	ASSMTRRNEQF
TRBV5-6	ASTPGLKNTEAF
TRBV6-5	ASSWGTGSGEETQY
TRBV12-5	ASGLGQQRAF